The source of this T cell receptor (beta chain) is a study of blood T cell repertoires in COVID-19. On the study more broadly: Samples representing acute and convalescent COVID-19 were sourced from the United States, Italy and Spain. From T cells, B-cell-depleted T cells, or PBMCs came the material, which was cDNA or gDNA.

How the authors handled the data: Estimated nucleated cell counts came from reference gene primer amplification. Method: immunoSEQ multiplex PCR; TCRdb's copy keeps in-frame clones and lacks some. The D gene and trimming were derived from the DNA, and the V and J assignments and clone size from that table. The top ten hold more than 9.5% of the sample, which has over 250,000 clones, approximately 83% seen once. Trimming stripped 6 bases from V and 3 bases from J, with 11 bases between. Germline values: CDR1 SNHLY, CDR2 FYNNEI. This CDR3 has 14 amino acids. Sequencing was performed on peripheral blood. This TCR came from a woman between 65 and 79 years old with acute or convalescent COVID-19. The rearrangement uses TRBV2 and TRBJ2-2; D perhaps matches TRBD1 (5 bases). The CDR3 DNA sequence: TGTGCCAGCAGCTCCGACAGCCACACCGGGGAGCTGTTTTTT. Its translation: CASSSDSHTGELFF.